This T cell receptor (beta chain) appears in the sequencing data of a study of CD8 T cells in ankylosing spondylitis. This clonotype occurred many times. What it recognizes is unknown. Researchers built TCR beta libraries using quantitative 5'-RACE with molecular barcodes. Each CDR3 protein is one row after TCRdb ran MiXCR on the 5' RACE reads. The table has approximately 540,000 distinct CDR3 sequences, 10% to 15% seen once; the top ten hold nearly 7%. Notes on the study in general: The study identified a TCR beta motif of several highly homologous variants that appeared characteristic of ankylosing spondylitis blood. Reportedly, disease-linked clones are significantly enriched in ankylosing spondylitis patients' matched synovial fluid.

Germline trimming cut 2 bases from V and 4 bases from J; bases unmatched to any gene: 7. The CDR3 is made up of 16 amino acids. Germline V lookup: CDR1 SGHTA, CDR2 FQGNSA. The V and J genes are TRBV7-2 and TRBJ2-5, with 10 bases aligning to TRBD1. The sequence derives from a male donor with ankylosing spondylitis. The sample comprised blood, either unsorted or a sorted T cell fraction (not recorded which). CDR3 sequence: CASSLIAGQGGETQYF. The CDR3 region has the DNA TGTGCCAGCAGCTTAATCGCCGGACAGGGGGGAGAGACCCAGTACTTC.